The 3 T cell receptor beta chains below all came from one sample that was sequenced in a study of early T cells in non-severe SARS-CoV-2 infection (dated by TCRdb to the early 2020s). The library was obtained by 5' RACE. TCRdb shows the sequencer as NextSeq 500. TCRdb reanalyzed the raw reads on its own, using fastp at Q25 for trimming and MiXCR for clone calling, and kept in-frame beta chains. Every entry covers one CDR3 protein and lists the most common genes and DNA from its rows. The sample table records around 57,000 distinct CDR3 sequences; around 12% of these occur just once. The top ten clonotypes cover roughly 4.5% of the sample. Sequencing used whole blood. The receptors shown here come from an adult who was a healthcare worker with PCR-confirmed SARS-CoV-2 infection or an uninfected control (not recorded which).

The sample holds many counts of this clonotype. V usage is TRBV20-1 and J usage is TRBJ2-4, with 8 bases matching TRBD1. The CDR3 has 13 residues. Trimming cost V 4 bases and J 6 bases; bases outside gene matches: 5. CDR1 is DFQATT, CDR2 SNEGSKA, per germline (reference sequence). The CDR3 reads CSATDGQGNIQYF. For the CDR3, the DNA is TGCAGTGCTACCGACGGACAGGGAAACATTCAGTACTTC.

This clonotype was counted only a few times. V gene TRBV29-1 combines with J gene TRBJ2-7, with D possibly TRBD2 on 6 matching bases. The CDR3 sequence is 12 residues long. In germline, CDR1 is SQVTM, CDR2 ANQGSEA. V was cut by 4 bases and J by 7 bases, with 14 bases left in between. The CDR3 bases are TGCAGCGTTGGGCCGGGAGCAAGAGAGCAGTACTTC. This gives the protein CSVGPGAREQYF.

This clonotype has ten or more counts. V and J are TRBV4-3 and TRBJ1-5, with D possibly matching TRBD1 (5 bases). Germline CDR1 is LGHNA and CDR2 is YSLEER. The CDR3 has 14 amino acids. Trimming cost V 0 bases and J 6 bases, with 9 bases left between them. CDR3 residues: CASSQDSRGQPQHF. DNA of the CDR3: TGCGCCAGCAGCCAAGATTCAAGGGGTCAGCCCCAGCATTTT.